This T cell receptor (beta chain) derives from a study of T-cell reconstitution after alpha-beta-depleted transplantation in children. CDR3 length: 15 amino acids. Per the germline V gene, CDR1 is SGHRS and CDR2 is YFSETQ. The V and J ends lost 7 bases and 2 bases, in that order; junction bases with no gene match: 9. This clonotype was seen only a few times. TCRbeta library construction was performed incorporating unique molecular identifiers. TCRdb fed the PCR reads into MiXCR, producing one record per CDR3 protein. The data hold some 220,000 distinct CDR3 sequences, with around 9.6% observed a single time.

Sequenced material: PBMCs from the stem cell graft donor, taken from the stem cell graft. This TCR derives from a human donor who donated a stem cell graft to a child with acute lymphoblastic leukemia. The chain has TRBV5-1 and TRBJ2-7, with 10 bases identical to TRBD2. The CDR3 here is CASRSGTSGAYEQYF. In DNA form, the CDR3 reads TGCGCCAGCCGCTCTGGCACTAGCGGGGCCTACGAGCAGTACTTC.